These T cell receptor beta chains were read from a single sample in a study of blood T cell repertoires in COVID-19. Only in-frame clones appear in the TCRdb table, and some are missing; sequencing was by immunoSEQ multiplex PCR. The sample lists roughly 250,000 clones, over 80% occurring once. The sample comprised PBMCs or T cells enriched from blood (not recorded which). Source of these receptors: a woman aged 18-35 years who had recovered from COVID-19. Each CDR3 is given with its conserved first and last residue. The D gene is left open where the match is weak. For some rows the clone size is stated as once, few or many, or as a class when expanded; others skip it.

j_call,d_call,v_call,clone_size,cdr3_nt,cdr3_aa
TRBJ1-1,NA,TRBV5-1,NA,TGCGCCAGCCACATCCAGGGGAACACTGAAGCTTTCTTT,CASHIQGNTEAFF
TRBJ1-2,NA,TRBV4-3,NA,TGCGCCAGCAGCCAAGCGGGAGATGGCTACACCTTC,CASSQAGDGYTF
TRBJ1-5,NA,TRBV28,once,TGTGCCAGCAACCAGGGGTTCCAGCCCCAGCATTTT,CASNQGFQPQHF
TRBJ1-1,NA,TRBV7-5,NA,TGTGCCAGAAACCTAAGCCCGGTGAACACTGAAGCTTTCTTT,CARNLSPVNTEAFF
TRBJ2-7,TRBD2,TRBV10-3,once,TGTGCCATCAGCCGTAGCGGGAGCTCCTACGAGCAGTACTTC,CAISRSGSSYEQYF
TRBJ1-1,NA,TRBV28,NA,TGTGCCAGCTTCTTAGGGGGGGGCGAAGCTTTCTTT,CASFLGGGEAFF
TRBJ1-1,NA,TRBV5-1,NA,TGCGCCAGCAGCTTGGCCGTGGAGGGGCCCTACACTGAAGCTTTCTTT,CASSLAVEGPYTEAFF
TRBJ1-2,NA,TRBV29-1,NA,TGCAGCGTTGTACAAAACTATGGCTACACCTTC,CSVVQNYGYTF
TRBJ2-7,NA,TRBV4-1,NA,TGCGCCAGCAGCCTGCAGACGGGGTACGAGCAGTACTTC,CASSLQTGYEQYF
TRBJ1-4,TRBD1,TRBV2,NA,TGTGCCAGCAGTGAAGCTGTCGGGACAGCCCCCGGGCTTTGGGATGAAAAACTGTTTTTT,CASSEAVGTAPGLWDEKLFF
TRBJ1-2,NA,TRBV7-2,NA,TGTGCCAGCAGCTCCCTAACAGGTCCCTATGGCTACACCTTC,CASSSLTGPYGYTF
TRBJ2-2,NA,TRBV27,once,TGTGCCAGCAGTTTAGGGCAGGGAAATACCGGGGAGCTGTTTTTT,CASSLGQGNTGELFF
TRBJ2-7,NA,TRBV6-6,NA,TGTGCCAGCAATCCCCGAGGTCGCTACGAGCAGTACTTC,CASNPRGRYEQYF
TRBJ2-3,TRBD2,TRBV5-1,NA,TGCGCCAGCAGCCCCGGACTAGCGGGAAATGCAGATACGCAGTATTTT,CASSPGLAGNADTQYF
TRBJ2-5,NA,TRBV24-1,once,TGTGCCACCAGTGCTTTCGGGACCCAGTACTTC,CATSAFGTQYF
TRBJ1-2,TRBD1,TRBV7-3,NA,TGTGCCAGCAGCTTAACCGCGGCAGGGGGCGATGGCTACACCTTC,CASSLTAAGGDGYTF
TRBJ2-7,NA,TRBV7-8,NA,TGTGCCAGCAGCTTAGCCGGGGAGGAATACGAGCAGTACTTC,CASSLAGEEYEQYF
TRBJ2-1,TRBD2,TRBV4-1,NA,TGCGCCAGCAGCCAAGGACCCCAACTAGCGGCGTCCTACAATGAGCAGTTCTTC,CASSQGPQLAASYNEQFF
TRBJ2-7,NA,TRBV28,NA,TGTGCCAGCAGTTTGGTAGCGTACGAGCAGTACTTC,CASSLVAYEQYF
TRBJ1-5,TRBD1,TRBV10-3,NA,TGTGCCATCAGCCCGGGACAGGGAGTCGGCAATCAGCCCCAGCATTTT,CAISPGQGVGNQPQHF
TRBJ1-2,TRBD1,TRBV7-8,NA,TGTGCCAGCAGCCCCCCCGGACAGGGCCGGGTTGGTGGCTACACCTTC,CASSPPGQGRVGGYTF
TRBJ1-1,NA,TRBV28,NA,TGTGCCAGCGACGGAGAATCGACCGGAGCTTTCTTT,CASDGESTGAFF
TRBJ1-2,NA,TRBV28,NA,TGTGCCAGCAGTTCTCCAGCGGGTGGCTACACCTTC,CASSSPAGGYTF
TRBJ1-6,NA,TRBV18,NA,TGTGCCAGCTCACCGCGCAGGGGTTCAGGCTCACCCCTCCACTTT,CASSPRRGSGSPLHF
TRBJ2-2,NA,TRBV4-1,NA,TGCGCCAGCAGCCAAGATGGAGGGGTCCCCGGGGAGCTGTTTTTT,CASSQDGGVPGELFF
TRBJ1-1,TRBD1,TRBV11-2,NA,TGTGCCAGCAGCCCTACAGGGGGCGGTATGAACACTGAAGCTTTCTTT,CASSPTGGGMNTEAFF
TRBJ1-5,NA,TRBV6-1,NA,TGTGCCAGCAGTGAAGCGGCAGGGACTGGTCATCAGCCCCAGCATTTT,CASSEAAGTGHQPQHF
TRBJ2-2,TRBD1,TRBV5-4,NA,TGTGCCAGCAGCTCAGGGGGCGGATACGCCGGGGAGCTGTTTTTT,CASSSGGGYAGELFF
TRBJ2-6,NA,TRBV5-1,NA,TGCGCCAGCAGCTTGGCTAGGCCCGGGGCCAACGTCCTGACTTTC,CASSLARPGANVLTF
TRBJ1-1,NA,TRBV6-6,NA,TGTGCCAGCAGGGACGTCAACAGGGATGTCACTGAAGCTTTCTTT,CASRDVNRDVTEAFF
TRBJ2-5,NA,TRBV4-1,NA,TGCGCCAGCAGCCAAGAGTCGGGGTGGGTCGGGACCCAGTACTTC,CASSQESGWVGTQYF
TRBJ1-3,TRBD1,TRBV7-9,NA,TGTGCCAGCAGCGGCCCACAGGGGAAGGCGGCCTCTGGAAACACCATATATTTT,CASSGPQGKAASGNTIYF
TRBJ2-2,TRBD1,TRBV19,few,TGTGCCAGTAGTAGGGGACAGGGATCCGGGGAGCTGTTTTTT,CASSRGQGSGELFF
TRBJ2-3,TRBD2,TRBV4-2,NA,TGTGCCAGCAGCCAAACCACACCTCCTACGTATAATAGCGGGAGGGGCACAGATACGCAGTATTTT,CASSQTTPPTYNSGRGTDTQYF
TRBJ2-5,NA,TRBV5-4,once,TGTGCCAGCAGCTTGATAGCGAGCTCAGAGACCCAGTACTTC,CASSLIASSETQYF
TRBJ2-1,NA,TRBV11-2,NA,TGTGCCAGCAGCCCAGGGCAGGGTCCAGCCGAGCAGTTCTTC,CASSPGQGPAEQFF
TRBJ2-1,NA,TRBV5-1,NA,TGCGCCAGCAGCTTGGACGGGAGTACCTACAATGAGCAGTTCTTC,CASSLDGSTYNEQFF
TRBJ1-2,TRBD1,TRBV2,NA,TGTGCCAGCAGCCAAAGGGACAGAAGATATGGCTACACCTTC,CASSQRDRRYGYTF
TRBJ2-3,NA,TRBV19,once,TGTGCCAGTGCGGCCTCAAGCACAGATACGCAGTATTTT,CASAASSTDTQYF
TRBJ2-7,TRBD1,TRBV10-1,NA,TGCGCCAGCAGTACGGACAGGGTATCCCACGAGCAGTACTTC,CASSTDRVSHEQYF
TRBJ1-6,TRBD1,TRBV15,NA,TGTGCCACCAGCGGGGGACAGGGGATCGGTTCACCCCTCCACTTT,CATSGGQGIGSPLHF
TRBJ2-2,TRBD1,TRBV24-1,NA,TGTGCCACCAGTGACGACAGGGGGCGCCTCACCGGGGAGCTGTTTTTT,CATSDDRGRLTGELFF
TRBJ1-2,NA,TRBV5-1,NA,TGCGCCAGCAGCTCAACAGGGTCGTCTGGCTACACCTTC,CASSSTGSSGYTF
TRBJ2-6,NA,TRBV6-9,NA,TGTGCCAGCACCCGAAATACAGGTTCTGGGGCCAACGTCCTGACTTTC,CASTRNTGSGANVLTF
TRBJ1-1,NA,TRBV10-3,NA,TGTGCCATCACGGGGGGCCAGGACACTGAAGCTTTCTTT,CAITGGQDTEAFF
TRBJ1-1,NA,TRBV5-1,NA,TGCGCCAGCAGCTTGGCTCGGACTGAAGCTTTCTTT,CASSLARTEAFF
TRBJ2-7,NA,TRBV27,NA,TGTGCCAGCAGCTCCTACAGGGTTAACGAGCAGTACTTC,CASSSYRVNEQYF
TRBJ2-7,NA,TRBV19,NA,TGTGCCAGTAGTACCACCTACGAGCAGTACTTC,CASSTTYEQYF
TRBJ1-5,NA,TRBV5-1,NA,TGCGCCAGCGCCAGGGGAGGGGACAGCAATCAGCCCCAGCATTTT,CASARGGDSNQPQHF
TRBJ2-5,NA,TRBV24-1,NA,TGTGCCACCAGTGATTGGGACTCCCGAGAGACCCAGTACTTC,CATSDWDSRETQYF
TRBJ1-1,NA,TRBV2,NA,TGTGCCAGCACTAGGGGTACTGAAGCTTTCTTT,CASTRGTEAFF
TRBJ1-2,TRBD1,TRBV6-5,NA,TGTGCCACGACAGGGGGAACACTGGGATATGGCTACACCTTC,CATTGGTLGYGYTF
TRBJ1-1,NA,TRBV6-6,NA,TGTGCCAGTAACCACAGGGATTCCCCTGAAGCTTTCTTT,CASNHRDSPEAFF
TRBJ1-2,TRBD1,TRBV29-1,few,TGCAGCGTTGGACAGGGTAACTATGGCTACACCTTC,CSVGQGNYGYTF
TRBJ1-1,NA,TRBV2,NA,TGTGCCAGCAGCGCAGATAACACTGAAGCTTTCTTT,CASSADNTEAFF
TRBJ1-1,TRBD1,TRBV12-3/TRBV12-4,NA,TGTGCCAGCAGCAAAGGTGGGACAGGGGGTTCTTTCTTT,CASSKGGTGGSFF
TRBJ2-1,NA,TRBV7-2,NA,TGTGCCAGCAGCTTAGTGACACTGGAGCAGTTCTTC,CASSLVTLEQFF
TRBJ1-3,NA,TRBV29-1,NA,TGCAGCGTCTCGAGGTCTGGAAACACCATATATTTT,CSVSRSGNTIYF